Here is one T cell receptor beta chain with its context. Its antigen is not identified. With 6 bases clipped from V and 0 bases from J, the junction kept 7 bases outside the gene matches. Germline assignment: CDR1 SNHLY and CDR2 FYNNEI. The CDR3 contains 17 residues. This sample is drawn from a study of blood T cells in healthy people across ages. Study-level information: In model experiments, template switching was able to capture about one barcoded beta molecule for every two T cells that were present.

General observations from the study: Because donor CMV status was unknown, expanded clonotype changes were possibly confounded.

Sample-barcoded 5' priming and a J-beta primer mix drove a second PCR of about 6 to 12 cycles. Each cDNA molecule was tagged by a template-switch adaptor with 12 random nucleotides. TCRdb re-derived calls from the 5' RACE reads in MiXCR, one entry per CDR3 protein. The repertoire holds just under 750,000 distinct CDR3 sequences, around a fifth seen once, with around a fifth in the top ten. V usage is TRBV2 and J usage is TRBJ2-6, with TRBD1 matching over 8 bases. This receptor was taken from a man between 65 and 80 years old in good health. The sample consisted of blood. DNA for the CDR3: TGTGCCAGCAGCACCGGGACAGGAAACTCTGGGGCCAACGTCCTGACTTTC. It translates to CASSTGTGNSGANVLTF.